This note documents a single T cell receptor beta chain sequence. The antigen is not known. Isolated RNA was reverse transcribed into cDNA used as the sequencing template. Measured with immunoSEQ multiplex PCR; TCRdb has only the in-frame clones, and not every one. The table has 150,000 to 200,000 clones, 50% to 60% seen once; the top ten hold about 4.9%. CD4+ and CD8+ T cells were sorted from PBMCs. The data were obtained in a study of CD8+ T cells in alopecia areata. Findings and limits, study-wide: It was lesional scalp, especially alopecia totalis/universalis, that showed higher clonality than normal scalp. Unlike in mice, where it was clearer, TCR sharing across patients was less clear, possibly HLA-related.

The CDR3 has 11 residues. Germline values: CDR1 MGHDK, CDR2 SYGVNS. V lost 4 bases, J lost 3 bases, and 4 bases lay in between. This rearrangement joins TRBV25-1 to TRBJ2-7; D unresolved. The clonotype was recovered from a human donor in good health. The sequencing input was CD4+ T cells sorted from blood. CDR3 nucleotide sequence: TGTGCCAGCAGTGGCCGCTACGAGCAGTACTTC. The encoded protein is CASSGRYEQYF.